A single TCR beta chain is shown here with its context. In the study's own analysis: Amplification of reference gene primers provided the estimated nucleated cell counts. Assay used: immunoSEQ multiplex PCR; TCRdb lists only in-frame clones, some missing. The V and J calls and the clone size are those of that table, but D and trimming were determined from the DNA. The sample has almost 350,000 clones, about 92% seen once. The sample comes from a study of blood T cell repertoires in COVID-19. Across the study: Samples taken during acute and convalescent COVID-19 were collected in the United States, Italy and Spain.

The length of the CDR3 is 18 residues. Trimming pared 4 bases from V and 4 bases from J, leaving 25 bases between. The germline CDR1 and CDR2 sequences are MGHRA and YSYEKL. The sequencing sample was made of peripheral blood. The gene calls are TRBV4-1 and TRBJ1-1; TRBD1 might be the D (6 bases). The origin of this receptor is a woman aged 55-75 years with COVID-19, enrolled during active disease. The CDR3 spells CASSLRGGSGARGTEAFF. CDR3 in DNA: TGCGCCAGCAGCCTGAGGGGGGGGTCAGGCGCTCGGGGCACTGAAGCTTTCTTT.